This TCR beta chain is from a study of T cell repertoires in cytomegalovirus infection. Background on the study: The public TCR beta signatures pointed to both CMV infection and matching HLA type.

TCRdb analysed the reads with MiXCR anew, one entry per CDR3 protein. The top ten clones hold roughly 10% of a sample with about 460,000 distinct CDR3 sequences, approximately 10% of them seen once. There are a few counts of this clonotype. The antigen remains unidentified. Study-level points and caveats: The cumulative frequency of public TCR beta families identified carriers of CMV plus the relevant HLA. HLA-C-restricted CMV-specific TCR beta clonotypes were dominant in the ex vivo response.

The sequenced material came from PBMCs. The receptor was isolated from a human donor in good health (CMV status not recorded). Some clones in this sample may be carry-over from other donors' samples.

The CDR3 nucleotides are TGCGCCAGCAGCTTGACACGTAGGGACAGTCCCCCCTCTGGAAACACCATATATTTT. Its protein product is CASSLTRRDSPPSGNTIYF. The genes are TRBV5-1 and TRBJ1-3; 7 bases are a match to TRBD1. With V trimmed by 1 base and J by 0 bases, 13 bases remained unmatched. CDR3 length: 19 residues. Germline CDR1 reads SGHRS; CDR2 reads YFSETQ.